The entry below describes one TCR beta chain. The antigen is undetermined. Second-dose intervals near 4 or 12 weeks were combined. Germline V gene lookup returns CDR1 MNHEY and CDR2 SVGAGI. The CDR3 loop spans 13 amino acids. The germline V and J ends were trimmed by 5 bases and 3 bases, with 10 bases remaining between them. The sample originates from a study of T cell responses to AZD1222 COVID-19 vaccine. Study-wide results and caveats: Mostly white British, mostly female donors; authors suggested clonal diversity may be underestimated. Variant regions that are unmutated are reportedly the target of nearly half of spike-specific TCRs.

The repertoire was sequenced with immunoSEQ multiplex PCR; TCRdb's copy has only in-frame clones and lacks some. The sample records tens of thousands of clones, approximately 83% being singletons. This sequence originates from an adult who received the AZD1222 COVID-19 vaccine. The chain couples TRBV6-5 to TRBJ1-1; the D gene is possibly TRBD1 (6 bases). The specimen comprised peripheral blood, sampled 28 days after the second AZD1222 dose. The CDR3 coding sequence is TGTGCCAGCAGTAGACAGGTCCACACTGAAGCTTTCTTT. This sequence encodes CASSRQVHTEAFF.